These T cell receptor beta chains were read from a single sample in a study of cytomegalovirus exposure and HLA in healthy donors. The method was immunoSEQ multiplex PCR; TCRdb's version includes in-frame clones alone and lacks a portion of them. The sample consists of about 100,000 clones, approximately 80% of them appearing once. The sequenced sample consisted of PBMCs. The receptors were sampled from a woman aged 18 to 35 in good health and CMV-seronegative. The CDR3 runs from the conserved cysteine through the conserved F or W. The order of the fields is CDR3 DNA, CDR3 protein, J gene, V gene, CDR3 length, clone size, D gene. D genes are given only for firm matches. Where a row states a size, it is once, few, many or the class of an expanded clone; other rows omit it.

TGTGCCAGCAGCTTAGGCACAGGAAGCACAGATACGCAGTATTTT,CASSLGTGSTDTQYF,TRBJ2-3,TRBV7-9,15,NA,NA
TGTGCCAGCAGCTTAGTGGGGGGGAACACTGAAGCTTTCTTT,CASSLVGGNTEAFF,TRBJ1-1,TRBV7-8,14,NA,NA
TGTGCCAGCAGCTTTTCGGACAGGTTTGCGCCCCAGCATTTT,CASSFSDRFAPQHF,TRBJ1-5,TRBV11-2,14,NA,TRBD1
TGTGCCAGCAGTTTATCGGGGGGAGAGGCCGAGCAGTACTTC,CASSLSGGEAEQYF,TRBJ2-7,TRBV28,14,NA,TRBD2
TGTGCTAGCAGCTTAGGGGGAGCGGGAGGCCAAGAGACCCAGTACTTC,CASSLGGAGGQETQYF,TRBJ2-5,TRBV7-7,16,NA,TRBD2
TGTGCCAGCTCACCAACGGGTGTGAACGAGCAGTACTTC,CASSPTGVNEQYF,TRBJ2-7,TRBV18,13,NA,NA
TGCGCCAGCACCCTAGGACAGGTCAACACTGAAGCTTTCTTT,CASTLGQVNTEAFF,TRBJ1-1,TRBV5-1,14,NA,TRBD1
TGTGCCAGCAGCAAAGATATGGGGGCCGGACTCGGTAGCTCCTATAATTCACCCCTCCACTTT,CASSKDMGAGLGSSYNSPLHF,TRBJ1-6,TRBV21-1,21,NA,NA
TGTGCCAGCAGCTCAGGAAGACAGGGGGCGGCTAATGAAAAACTGTTTTTT,CASSSGRQGAANEKLFF,TRBJ1-4,TRBV7-9,17,once,TRBD1
TGTGCCAGCTCACCAAGTCTGAGGTCTGGGGCCAACGTCCTGACTTTC,CASSPSLRSGANVLTF,TRBJ2-6,TRBV18,16,NA,NA
TGTGCCAGCAGCTCGACAGGGGGCCCTTATAGCAATCAGCCCCAGCATTTT,CASSSTGGPYSNQPQHF,TRBJ1-5,TRBV5-5,17,NA,TRBD1
TGTGCCAGCAGCTTTTTACAGGGGATTTCGGAAATGAACACTGAAGCTTTCTTT,CASSFLQGISEMNTEAFF,TRBJ1-1,TRBV5-6,18,NA,TRBD1
TGTGCCAGCAGTTTATCGACGCCCTTGCGGGGCAATCAGCCCCAGCATTTT,CASSLSTPLRGNQPQHF,TRBJ1-5,TRBV28,17,once,NA
TGTGCTAGTGGTTTGGCCCCCGACGTCGGGAGCACAGATACGCAGTATTTT,CASGLAPDVGSTDTQYF,TRBJ2-3,TRBV12-5,17,NA,NA
TGTGCCAGCAGCAACAGGGGGGGTATAAGCTATGGCTACACCTTC,CASSNRGGISYGYTF,TRBJ1-2,TRBV7-8,15,NA,TRBD1
TGCGCCAGCAGCCGACGGACTAGCGGGGACTACAATGAGCAGTTCTTC,CASSRRTSGDYNEQFF,TRBJ2-1,TRBV4-3,16,NA,TRBD2
TGCGCCAGCAGCCAAGATGTCCTAGCGGGATTGACAGATACGCAGTATTTT,CASSQDVLAGLTDTQYF,TRBJ2-3,TRBV4-1,17,NA,TRBD2
TGTGCCAGCAGCTTATCGGGGGGACATGAGCAGTTCTTC,CASSLSGGHEQFF,TRBJ2-1,TRBV7-9,13,NA,TRBD2
TGCGCCAGCAGTCAAGCCGGGGGACTAGAATTCTGCTTC,CASSQAGGLEFCF,TRBJ2-7,TRBV10-1,13,NA,TRBD2
TGTGCCAGCTCACGCGAAGCTAGCGGATTCTCCTACGAGCAGTACTTC,CASSREASGFSYEQYF,TRBJ2-7,TRBV18,16,NA,TRBD2
TGTGCCAGCAGCCGGAGGACAGGGGAAGGGAATGGCTACACCTTC,CASSRRTGEGNGYTF,TRBJ1-2,TRBV5-4,15,NA,TRBD1
TGTGCCAGTAGCGTTACTAGCTTATCGGATACGCAGTATTTT,CASSVTSLSDTQYF,TRBJ2-3,TRBV28,14,few,NA